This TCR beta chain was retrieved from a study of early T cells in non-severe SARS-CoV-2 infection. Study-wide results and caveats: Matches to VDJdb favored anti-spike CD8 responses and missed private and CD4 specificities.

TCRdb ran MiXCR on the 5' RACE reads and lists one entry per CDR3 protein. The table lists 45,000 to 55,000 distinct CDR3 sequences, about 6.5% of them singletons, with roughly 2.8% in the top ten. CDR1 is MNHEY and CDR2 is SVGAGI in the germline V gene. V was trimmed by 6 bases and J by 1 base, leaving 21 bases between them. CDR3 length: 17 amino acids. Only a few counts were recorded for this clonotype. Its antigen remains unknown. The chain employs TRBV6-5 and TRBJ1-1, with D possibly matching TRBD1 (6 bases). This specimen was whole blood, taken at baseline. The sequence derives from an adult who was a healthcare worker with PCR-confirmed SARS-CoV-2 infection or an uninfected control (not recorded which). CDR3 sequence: CASSPTRSRGSNTEAFF. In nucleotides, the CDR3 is TGTGCCAGCAGCCCTACTCGATCCAGGGGATCGAACACTGAAGCTTTCTTT.